This passage covers 32 T cell receptor beta chains from one sample sequenced in a study of cytomegalovirus exposure and HLA in healthy donors. Both 60 Vbeta primers and 13 Jbeta primers went into the PCR. The assay was immunoSEQ multiplex PCR, and TCRdb's table has in-frame clones only and misses some. The data show about 130,000 clones, about 9.1% seen once. The source material was PBMCs. Receptors originate from a woman between 40 and 55 years old in good health and CMV-seropositive.

This clone was seen a few times. The V call is TRBV5-1, the J call TRBJ2-7; weak D call: TRBD2 (5 bases). Per the germline V gene, CDR1 is SGHRS and CDR2 is YFSETQ. Trimming shortened V by 1 base and J by 0 bases, and 11 bases separated the two germline ends. The CDR3 is made up of 15 amino acids. The CDR3 bases are TGCGCCAGCAGCTTGTCTTTGGGGAGCTCCTACGAGCAGTACTTC. It encodes CASSLSLGSSYEQYF.

This chain joins TRBV9 and TRBJ2-7, with D tentatively TRBD2 (5 bases). The germline CDR1 and CDR2 sequences are SGDLS and YYNGEE. This CDR3 region has 14 residues. Trimming pared 4 bases from V and 1 base from J, leaving 12 bases between. The CDR3 DNA is TGTGCCAGCAGCCCTCAACTAGTTTCCTACGAGCAGTACTTC. The encoded protein is CASSPQLVSYEQYF.

The chain uses TRBV18 and TRBJ2-7; TRBD1 matches at 7 bases. The V segment lost 6 bases and the J segment 2 bases; nucleotides outside the gene matches: 7. CDR1 KGHSH and CDR2 LQKENI come from the germline V gene. The CDR3 contains 14 residues. The CDR3, as DNA: TGTGCCAGCTCCCATGAGGGACAGCCCTACGAGCAGTACTTC. As protein: CASSHEGQPYEQYF.

This clone was detected only a few times. This sequence joins TRBV9 and TRBJ1-3; D not certain. This CDR3 is built from 14 residues. Per the germline V gene, CDR1 is SGDLS and CDR2 is YYNGEE. Trimming removed 2 bases from V and 1 base from J, with 7 bases in between. The CDR3 bases are TGTGCCAGCAGCGTTGCGGGATCTGGAAACACCATATATTTT. This gives the protein CASSVAGSGNTIYF.

This clone was picked up many times. The chain employs TRBV2 and TRBJ2-7; 10 positions match TRBD1. Losses at the gene ends were 6 bases for V and 4 bases for J; bases not matched to a gene: 6. The CDR3 covers 14 residues. Per germline, CDR1 SNHLY and CDR2 FYNNEI. The CDR3 sequence: CASRAGTGAYEQYF. The CDR3 DNA reads TGTGCCAGCAGGGCCGGGACAGGGGCTTACGAGCAGTACTTC. Using reference TRBV2 and TRBJ2-7 for the parts outside the CDR3, the full variable domain is EPEVTQTPSHQVTQMGQEVILRCVPISNHLYFYWYRQILGQKVEFLVSFYNNEISEKSEIFDDQFSVERPDGSNFTLKIRSTKLEDSAMYFCASRAGTGAYEQYFGPGTRLTVT.

CDR3 sequence: CASSVAGRGAYNEQFF. In DNA form, the CDR3 reads TGTGCCAGCAGCGTCGCAGGGCGGGGGGCCTACAATGAGCAGTTCTTC. The chain recombines TRBV9 with TRBJ2-1; TRBD2 matches at 8 bases. With 2 bases clipped from V and 2 bases from J, the junction kept 6 bases outside the gene matches. Germline lookup yields CDR1 SGDLS and CDR2 YYNGEE. The CDR3 extends over 16 amino acids.

This clone was found a few times. The chain is built from TRBV6-1 and TRBJ2-3, with a possible D match to TRBD2 (6 bases). Trimming cost V 7 bases and J 0 bases, with 11 bases left between them. There are 14 residues in the CDR3. Germline assignment: CDR1 MNHNS and CDR2 SASEGT. DNA of the CDR3: TGTGCCAGCACAGCCGGGACTAGCACAGATACGCAGTATTTT. Translation: CASTAGTSTDTQYF.

This clone turned up a few times. The genes are TRBV25-1 and TRBJ1-1; 7 nucleotides match TRBD1. This CDR3 region has 15 residues. Germline V gives CDR1 MGHDK, CDR2 SYGVNS. The J segment lost 4 bases and the V segment lost 3 bases, leaving 8 bases of the junction unmatched. The chain's CDR3 is CASSDLRTGSTEAFF. The CDR3 DNA reads as TGTGCCAGCAGTGACCTCAGGACAGGTAGCACTGAAGCTTTCTTT. The whole variable domain, filled in from reference TRBV25-1 and TRBJ1-1, reads EADIYQTPRYLVIGTGKKITLECSQTMGHDKMYWYQQDPGMELHLIHYSYGVNSTEKGDLSSESTVSRIRTEHFPLTLESARPSHTSQYLCASSDLRTGSTEAFFGQGTRLTVV.

The V and J genes are TRBV6-5 and TRBJ2-1; TRBD1 might be the D (6 bases). Germline V lookup: CDR1 MNHEY, CDR2 SVGAGI. The CDR3 has 15 amino acids. V dropped 5 bases and J dropped 5 bases, with 16 bases sitting between them. The DNA for the CDR3 is TGTGCCAGCAGTCCCCTCGGGAAGGGGGACAATGAGCAGTTCTTC. It encodes CASSPLGKGDNEQFF.

This clone was counted only a few times. The V gene is TRBV6-6, the J gene TRBJ2-7; possibly TRBD1 for D (6 bases). The CDR3 is 15 amino acids. In germline, CDR1 is MNHNY, CDR2 SVGAGI (reference sequence). Trimming took off 0 bases at V and 5 bases at J, with 14 bases between the two ends. CDR3 loop: CASSYSATQGDEQYF. The DNA of the CDR3 is TGTGCCAGCAGTTACTCGGCGACACAGGGCGACGAGCAGTACTTC.

The chain combines TRBV6-5 with TRBJ2-5; D is possibly TRBD2 (5 bases). The CDR3 spans 13 residues. Looked up from germline, CDR1 is MNHEY and CDR2 is SVGAGI. With 7 bases removed from V and 0 bases from J, the gap between germline ends came to 9 bases. The chain's CDR3 is CASKREYQETQYF. CDR3 nucleotide sequence: TGTGCCAGCAAGAGGGAGTACCAAGAGACCCAGTACTTC.

V usage is TRBV19 and J usage is TRBJ2-7; D possibly corresponds to TRBD2 (7 bases). This CDR3 comprises 15 residues. With 5 bases removed from V and 0 bases from J, the gap between germline ends came to 14 bases. Germline CDR1 and CDR2: LNHDA and SQIVND (reference sequence). In DNA form, the CDR3 reads TGTGCCAGTAGTTGGGGGCTAGCGGCCTCCTACGAGCAGTACTTC. Protein sequence: CASSWGLAASYEQYF.

This chain uses TRBV5-1 with TRBJ2-7, with unresolved D. The CDR3 runs to 15 residues. The germline V gene has CDR1 SGHRS and CDR2 YFSETQ. Trimming pared 0 bases from V and 4 bases from J, leaving 14 bases between. The CDR3 spells CASSLVARSLYEQYF. The CDR3 DNA is TGCGCCAGCAGCTTGGTAGCTAGGAGCTTGTACGAGCAGTACTTC.

This chain connects TRBV7-3 to TRBJ2-2; 8 bases map to TRBD1. V dropped 2 bases and J dropped 7; count of bases not matched to a gene: 9. The CDR3 covers 16 residues. Per the germline V gene, CDR1 is SGHTA and CDR2 is FQGTGA. The CDR3 loop is CASSLGDRFGGGELFF. As DNA, the CDR3 is TGTGCCAGCAGCTTAGGGGACAGGTTCGGCGGCGGGGAGCTGTTTTTT.

V usage is TRBV4-1 and J usage is TRBJ2-2, with a possible D match to TRBD1 (5 bases). V shed 0 bases and J shed 5 bases, with 22 bases lying between them. Germline CDR1 and CDR2: MGHRA and YSYEKL. This CDR3 is 19 amino acids long. Here the CDR3 reads CASSQDVERVAGWTGELFF. CDR3 bases: TGCGCCAGCAGCCAAGATGTAGAAAGGGTGGCAGGGTGGACCGGGGAGCTGTTTTTT.

This clone was seen more than once but under ten times. The rearrangement uses TRBV4-3 and TRBJ1-2, with unresolved D. V lost 0 bases to trimming and J lost 4 bases, with 12 bases between them. The CDR3 totals 15 residues. Germline V gene data show CDR1 as LGHNA and CDR2 as YSLEER. CDR3 DNA: TGCGCCAGCAGCCAAGAATCGCGGGGAGGCTATGGCTACACCTTC. Residues: CASSQESRGGYGYTF.

In its sample, this clone was seen a few times. This chain joins TRBV7-2 and TRBJ1-2; TRBD1 might be the D (5 bases). Germline CDR1 is SGHTA and CDR2 is FQGNSA. The CDR3 runs 13 residues. V lost 6 bases and J lost 0, with 8 bases in between. DNA of the CDR3: TGTGCCAGCAGACCGACAGCTAACTATGGCTACACCTTC. Protein: CASRPTANYGYTF.

The chain uses TRBV19 and TRBJ2-3, with TRBD2 identical over 12 bases. Per the germline V gene, CDR1 is LNHDA and CDR2 is SQIVND (reference sequence). V shed 5 bases, J shed 5 bases, and the junction held 8 bases outside the gene matches. The CDR3 runs to 16 residues. The CDR3 reads CASSLRLAGALDTQYF. The CDR3 nucleotides read TGTGCCAGTAGTCTCCGACTAGCGGGGGCGTTAGATACGCAGTATTTT.

In its sample, this clone was seen a few times. The chain is built from TRBV5-1 and TRBJ2-1, with D possibly matching TRBD2 (6 bases). V lost 4 bases, J lost 0 bases, and 11 bases lay in between. Looked up from germline, CDR1 is SGHRS and CDR2 is YFSETQ. This CDR3 comprises 15 residues. In nucleotides, the CDR3 is TGCGCCAGCAGCGTCTTGGGGGGCTCCTACAATGAGCAGTTCTTC. Translation gives CASSVLGGSYNEQFF.

The chain carries TRBV7-2 and TRBJ2-7, with D tentatively TRBD2 (5 bases). V was cut by 2 bases and J by 6 bases, with 11 bases left in between. From germline, CDR1 is SGHTA and CDR2 FQGNSA. The CDR3 extends over 13 amino acids. CDR3 loop: CASSLTRTGEQYF. The DNA for the CDR3 is TGTGCCAGCAGCTTAACCCGGACTGGCGAGCAGTACTTC.

This clone was found a few times. This chain connects TRBV5-1 to TRBJ2-3; 10 positions match TRBD2. CDR3 length: 17 residues. Germline CDR1 is SGHRS and CDR2 is YFSETQ. Trimming at V came to 0 bases and at J to 0 bases, leaving 4 bases not matched to a gene. The CDR3 DNA reads TGCGCCAGCAGCTTGGCCCGACTAGCGGGTAGCACAGATACGCAGTATTTT. It is translated as CASSLARLAGSTDTQYF.

The chain carries TRBV6-1 and TRBJ2-3; perhaps TRBD2 as D (5 bases). V was pared by 6 bases and J by 2 bases, with 15 bases between. The CDR3 runs to 15 residues. Germline CDR1 reads MNHNS; CDR2 reads SASEGT. This CDR3 reads CASRTTRAITDTQYF. In DNA form, the CDR3 reads TGTGCCAGCAGGACCACTAGAGCGATCACAGATACGCAGTATTTT.

The chain couples TRBV6-5 to TRBJ2-5, with 8 positions matching TRBD1. The DNA end lines up better with TRBJ2-7; the J call may be wrong. Germline values: CDR1 MNHEY, CDR2 SVGAGI. The CDR3 totals 15 residues. The CDR3 region is CASSGQGGPSYEQYF. The CDR3, as DNA: TGTGCCAGTAGTGGACAGGGCGGTCCCTCCTACGAGCAGTACTTC.

This chain links TRBV5-4 with TRBJ2-6, with D hard to call. The CDR3 extends over 14 amino acids. Between the trimmed V and J ends, which lost 0 bases and 7 bases, there was a span of 8 bases. Germline loops: CDR1 SGHNT, CDR2 YYREEE (reference sequence). Here the CDR3 reads CASSLAGGANVLTF. CDR3 in DNA: TGTGCCAGCAGCTTGGCAGGTGGAGCCAACGTCCTGACTTTC.

This clone was observed a few times. The gene calls are TRBV5-8 and TRBJ2-7; 9 bases agree with TRBD1. The CDR3 contains 15 residues. V gave up 9 bases and J gave up 2 bases; unmatched junction bases: 12. The germline CDR1 and CDR2 sequences are SGHTS and YDEGEE. CDR3 coding DNA: TGTGCCACCAGAGGACAGGGGAAGCCTACCTACGAGCAGTACTTC. This encodes CATRGQGKPTYEQYF.

The rearrangement uses TRBV29-1 and TRBJ1-2; perhaps TRBD1 as D (6 bases). The CDR3 contains 15 residues. V shed 7 bases and J shed 5 bases, with 23 bases lying between them. Per germline, CDR1 SQVTM and CDR2 ANQGSEA. In nucleotides, the CDR3 is TGCAGCGCCCGGGACACGGGAATGGGGAGATATGGCTACACCTTC. Encoded protein: CSARDTGMGRYGYTF.

This clone appeared a few times. V is TRBV6-6 and J is TRBJ1-1; D may be TRBD1 (6 bases). This CDR3 has 15 residues. Trimming took off 4 bases at V and 1 base at J, with 13 bases between the two ends. Germline V gives CDR1 MNHNY, CDR2 SVGAGI (reference sequence). The CDR3 here is CASSSARTANTEAFF. For the CDR3, the DNA is TGTGCCAGCAGTTCCGCGCGGACAGCGAACACTGAAGCTTTCTTT.

The table lists this clone with a few counts. The rearrangement joins TRBV6-6 to TRBJ1-1; D call uncertain. V gave up 2 bases and J gave up 5 bases, with 6 bases separating them. This CDR3 comprises 12 residues. Germline CDR1 reads MNHNY; CDR2 reads SVGAGI (reference sequence). CDR3 sequence reads: CASSYGETEAFF. CDR3 coding DNA: TGTGCCAGCAGTTACGGGGAGACTGAAGCTTTCTTT.

The CDR3 bases are TGTGCCATCAGTGCCCCGGGACAGGGGGCATTAGGCTACACCTTC. Its protein product is CAISAPGQGALGYTF. This rearrangement joins TRBV10-3 to TRBJ1-2; 12 positions agree with TRBD1. CDR3 length: 15 amino acids. Germline trimming cut 4 bases from V and 8 bases from J; bases unmatched to any gene: 8. CDR1 ENHRY and CDR2 SYGVKD come from the germline V gene.

This clone turned up a few times. The CDR3: CASSPRQGILREQYF. DNA of the CDR3: TGTGCCAGCAGCCCCCGACAGGGAATTCTTCGCGAGCAGTACTTC. The J gene is TRBJ2-7, the V gene TRBV6-1, with 7 positions matching TRBD1. Germline CDR1 and CDR2: MNHNS and SASEGT. The CDR3 spans 15 residues. Trimming at V came to 6 bases and at J to 6 bases, leaving 14 bases not matched to a gene.

V is TRBV6-1 and J is TRBJ2-7; D uncertain. V lost 8 bases to trimming and J lost 4 bases, with 6 bases between them. The CDR3 is made up of 10 amino acids. CDR1 and CDR2 (germline): MNHNS, SASEGT. This chain's CDR3 is CASSLYEQYF. DNA for the CDR3: TGTGCCAGCTCCCTTTACGAGCAGTACTTC.

With respect to this clone: Other nucleotide sequences from this sample produce the same CDR3. The J gene is TRBJ2-1, the V gene TRBV5-1, with 12 bases identical to TRBD2. The CDR3 consists of 15 residues. The junction had 4 bases not matched to a gene; V was cut back by 5 bases and J by 4 bases. Germline V gene data show CDR1 as SGHRS and CDR2 as YFSETQ. The CDR3 DNA sequence: TGCGCCAGCAGTCTGACTAGCGGGGGTTACAATGAGCAGTTCTTC. Its translation is CASSLTSGGYNEQFF.